This T cell receptor beta chain was sequenced in a study of T-cell memory formation after mild COVID-19. This clonotype was counted a few times. TCRdb re-called the 5' RACE reads with MiXCR, one entry per CDR3 protein. This sample carries 350,000 to 400,000 distinct CDR3 sequences, more than 20% of them seen once, and the ten largest clones take approximately 13%. Germline CDR1 reads SGHRS; CDR2 reads YFSETQ. The V segment lost 7 bases and the J segment 2 bases; nucleotides outside the gene matches: 3. This CDR3 spans 14 amino acids. The receptor was isolated from an adult woman who had mild COVID-19 (a few samples of this study predate the infection). Cell type and time point are not known. What was sequenced was PBMCs or a T cell subset sorted from them (not recorded which). The chain joins TRBV5-1 to TRBJ2-5, with 12 bases identical to TRBD1. This chain's CDR3 is CASGDRGQQETQYF. CDR3 DNA: TGCGCCAGCGGGGACAGGGGGCAACAAGAGACCCAGTACTTC.